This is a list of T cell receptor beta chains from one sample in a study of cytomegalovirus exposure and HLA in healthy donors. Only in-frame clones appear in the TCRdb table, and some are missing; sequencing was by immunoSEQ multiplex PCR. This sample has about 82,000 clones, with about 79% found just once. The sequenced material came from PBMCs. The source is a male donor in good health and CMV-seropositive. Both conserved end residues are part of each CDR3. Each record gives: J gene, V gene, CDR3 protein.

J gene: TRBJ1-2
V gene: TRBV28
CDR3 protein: CASSLRGGPLYYGYTF

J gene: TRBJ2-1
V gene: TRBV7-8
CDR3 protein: CASSPRPGFSNEQFF

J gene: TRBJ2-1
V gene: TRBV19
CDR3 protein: CASSPLLGGNEQFF

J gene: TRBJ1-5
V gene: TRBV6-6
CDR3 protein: CASSLSGIASNQPQHF

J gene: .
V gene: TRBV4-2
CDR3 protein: CASSQDQERNYEQYF

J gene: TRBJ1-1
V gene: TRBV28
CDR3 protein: CASSPSGPGDTEAFF

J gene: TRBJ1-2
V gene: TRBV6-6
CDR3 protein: CASRTGRGDYGYTF

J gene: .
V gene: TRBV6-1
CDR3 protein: CASSQGQGPIYEQYF

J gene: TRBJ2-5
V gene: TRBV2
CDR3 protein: CASSEVQGETQYF

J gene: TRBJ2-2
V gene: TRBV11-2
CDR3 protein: CASSLIPTGGAGELFF

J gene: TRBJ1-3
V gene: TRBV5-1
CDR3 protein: CASRGASGNTIYF

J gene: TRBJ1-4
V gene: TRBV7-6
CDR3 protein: CASSGQGGSNEKLFF

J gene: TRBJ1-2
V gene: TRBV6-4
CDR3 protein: CASSVELTGGGYTF

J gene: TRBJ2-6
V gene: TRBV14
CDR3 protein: CASSHWAYSGANVLTF